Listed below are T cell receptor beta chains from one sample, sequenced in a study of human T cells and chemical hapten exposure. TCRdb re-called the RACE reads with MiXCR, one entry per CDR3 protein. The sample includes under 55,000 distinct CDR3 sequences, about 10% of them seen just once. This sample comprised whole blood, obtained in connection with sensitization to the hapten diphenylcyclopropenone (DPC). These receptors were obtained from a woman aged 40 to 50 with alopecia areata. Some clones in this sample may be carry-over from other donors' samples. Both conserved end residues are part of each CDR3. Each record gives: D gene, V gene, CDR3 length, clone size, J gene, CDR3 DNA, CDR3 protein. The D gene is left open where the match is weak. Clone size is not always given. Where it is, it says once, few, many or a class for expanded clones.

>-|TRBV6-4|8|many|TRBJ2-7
TGTGCCAGCCCTTATCAGTACTTC
CASPYQYF
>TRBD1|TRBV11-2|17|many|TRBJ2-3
TGTGCCAGCAGCTTTGGTACGGGACAGGGTAGCACAGATACGCAGTATTTT
CASSFGTGQGSTDTQYF
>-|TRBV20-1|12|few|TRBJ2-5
TGCAGTGCTGGACGGGACCACGAGACCCAGTACTTC
CSAGRDHETQYF
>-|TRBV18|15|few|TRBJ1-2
TGTGCCAGCTCACCAGATACAGCTGCATACTATGGCTACACCTTC
CASSPDTAAYYGYTF
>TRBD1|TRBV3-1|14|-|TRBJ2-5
TGTGCCAGCAGCCACTGGGACAGTCGGGGTGGTTGGGACTTC
CASSHWDSRGGWDF
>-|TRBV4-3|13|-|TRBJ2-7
TGCGCCAGCAGCCAAGACCTAGGAAGAGAGCAGTACTTC
CASSQDLGREQYF
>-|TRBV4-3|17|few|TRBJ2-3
TGCGCCAGCAGCCAAGGCCCTTACGGGGAGGGCACAGATACGCAGTATTTT
CASSQGPYGEGTDTQYF
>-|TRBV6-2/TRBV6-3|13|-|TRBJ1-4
TGTGCCAGCAACTCCGGGATTAATGAAAAACTGTTTTTT
CASNSGINEKLFF
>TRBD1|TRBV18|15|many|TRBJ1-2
TGTGCCAGCTCACCACAGACAGGGGGAGGCTATGGCTACACCTTC
CASSPQTGGGYGYTF
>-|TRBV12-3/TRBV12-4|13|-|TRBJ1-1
TGTGCCAGCAGCTCCACAGGGATCACTGAAGCTTTCTTT
CASSSTGITEAFF
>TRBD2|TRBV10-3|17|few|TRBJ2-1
TGTGCCATCAGAAAAGAGAGTTTGCGGGGGGGCTCCAATGAGCAGTTCTTC
CAIRKESLRGGSNEQFF
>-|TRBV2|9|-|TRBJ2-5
TGTGCCAGCGGGAAGACCCAGTACTTC
CASGKTQYF
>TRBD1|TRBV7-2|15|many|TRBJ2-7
TGTGCCAGCAGCCTGAGGACAGGGGCTGGCTACGAGCAGTACTTC
CASSLRTGAGYEQYF
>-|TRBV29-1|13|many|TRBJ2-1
TGCAGCGCAGGTGGCAGGGACTACAATGAGCAGTTCTTC
CSAGGRDYNEQFF
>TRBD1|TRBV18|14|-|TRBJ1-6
TGTGCCAGCTCATTGGACAGGACTTCTTCACCCCTCCACTTT
CASSLDRTSSPLHF
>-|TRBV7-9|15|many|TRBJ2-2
TGTGCCAGCAGCTTGGCAGGGGCGAACACCGGGGAGCTGTTTTTT
CASSLAGANTGELFF
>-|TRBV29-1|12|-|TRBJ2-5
TGCAGCGTTGAGAGGGGCCAAGAGACCCAGTACTTC
CSVERGQETQYF
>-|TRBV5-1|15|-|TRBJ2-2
TGCGCCAGCAGCTCCGGACAGCGAAACACCGGGGAGCTGTTTTTT
CASSSGQRNTGELFF
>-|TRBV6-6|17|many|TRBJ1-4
TGTGCCAGCACTTCGACCACCTACAGGGTTTCACATGAAAAACTGTTTTTT
CASTSTTYRVSHEKLFF
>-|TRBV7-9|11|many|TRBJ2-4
TGTGCCAGCAGCTTAGGAAACATTCAGTACTTC
CASSLGNIQYF
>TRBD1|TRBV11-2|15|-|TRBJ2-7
TGTGCCAGCAGCTTTCCCGGGACAGGATCCTACGAGCAGTACTTC
CASSFPGTGSYEQYF
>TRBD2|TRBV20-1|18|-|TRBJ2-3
TGCAGTGCCTCGGGACTAGCGGGGGGGAGCCTTAGCACAGATACGCAGTATTTT
CSASGLAGGSLSTDTQYF
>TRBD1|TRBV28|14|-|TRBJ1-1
TGTGCCAGCACTCGGGGACAGGCGCACACTGAAGCTTTCTTT
CASTRGQAHTEAFF
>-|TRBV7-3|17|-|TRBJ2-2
TGTGCCAGCAGCTTAATGGTCGGGCCCCGAGTCGCCGGGGAGCTGTTTTTT
CASSLMVGPRVAGELFF
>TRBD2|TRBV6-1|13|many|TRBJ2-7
TGTGCCATCTTCCCGGGACTACCGGGCGAGCAGTACTTC
CAIFPGLPGEQYF
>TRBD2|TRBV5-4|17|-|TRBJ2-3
TGTGCCAGCAGCCTGGGACTAGCGGGGGACCCTCGAGATACGCAGTATTTT
CASSLGLAGDPRDTQYF
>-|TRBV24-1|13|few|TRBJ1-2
TGTGCCACCAGTGATTTGGTGCGGGATGGCTACACCTTC
CATSDLVRDGYTF
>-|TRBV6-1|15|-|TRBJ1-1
TGTGCCAGCAGTGCCCGATTCTCCTCGAACACTGAAGCTTTCTTT
CASSARFSSNTEAFF
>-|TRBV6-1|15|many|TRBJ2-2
TGTGCCAGCAGTGAGGTGGCGGGGTACACCGGGGAGCTGTTTTTT
CASSEVAGYTGELFF
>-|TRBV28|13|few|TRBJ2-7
TGTGCCAGCAGCTTCCGGGACTCCTACGAGCAGTACTTC
CASSFRDSYEQYF
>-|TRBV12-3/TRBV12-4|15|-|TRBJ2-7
TGTGCCAGCAGTTTATCTAGCACGTTGGCGTACGAGCAGTACTTC
CASSLSSTLAYEQYF